The 21 T cell receptor beta chains given below trace back to one sample, sequenced in a study of T cells in Graves' hyperthyroidism and ophthalmopathy. RNA transcripts yielded amplified TCR beta CDR3 regions. The HTBI primer set drove a first-round RT-PCR of the TCR CDR3. TCRdb used MiXCR to reprocess the multiplex PCR reads, holding one entry per CDR3 protein. The data contain about 840,000 distinct CDR3 sequences, 35% to 40% of them singletons. The sequenced sample consisted of blood. These receptors were taken from a man between 18 and 35 years old with Graves' hyperthyroidism.

The chain joins TRBV7-2 to TRBJ2-2; 10 bases line up with TRBD1. This CDR3 contains 16 residues. The ends lost 2 bases at V and 6 bases at J; junction bases unmatched: 6. Germline-derived CDR1 and CDR2 are SGHTA and FQGNSA. CDR3 amino acids: CASSLPRTGGAGELFF. CDR3 nucleotides: TGTGCCAGCAGCTTACCTCGGACAGGGGGGGCCGGGGAGCTGTTTTTT. Full variable domain (remainder filled in from reference TRBV7-2 and TRBJ2-2): GAGVSQSPSNKVTEKGKDVELRCDPISGHTALYWYRQSLGQGLEFLIYFQGNSAPDKSGLPSDRFSAERTGGSVSTLTIQRTQQEDSAVYLCASSLPRTGGAGELFFGEGSRLTVL.

The rearrangement joins TRBV24-1 to TRBJ1-1; perhaps TRBD1 as D (5 bases). Germline CDR1 is KGHDR and CDR2 is SFDVKD. The CDR3 covers 14 residues. Trimming took 4 bases from V and 2 from J, leaving 10 bases between them. The CDR3 sequence: CATSDDRFNTEAFF. DNA for the CDR3: TGTGCCACCAGTGACGACAGATTCAACACTGAAGCTTTCTTT.

This clonotype was counted at least ten times. The V call is TRBV20-1, the J call TRBJ2-7; D gene unclear. There are 11 residues in the CDR3. The V gene's germline CDR1 is DFQATT and CDR2 SNEGSKA (reference sequence). The germline V and J ends were trimmed by 5 bases and 3 bases, with 8 bases remaining between them. DNA for the CDR3: TGCAGTGCTCGATGGAGCTACGAGCAGTACTTC. Amino acids: CSARWSYEQYF.

This clonotype was seen many times. Sequence at one end of the junction differs from germline and may be a read error. The chain has TRBV11-2 and TRBJ2-7, with 10 positions matching TRBD1. Germline V gene sequence: CDR1 SGHAT, CDR2 FQNNGV. CDR3 length equals 14 residues. The CDR3 region is CASSLDRGTYEQYF. The CDR3 DNA sequence: TGCGCCAGCAGCTTGGACAGGGGGACCTACGAGCAGTACTTC.

This clonotype was detected only a few times. The genes are TRBV6-5 and TRBJ2-5, with 7 bases identical to TRBD1. This CDR3 has 14 residues. Germline CDR1 reads MNHEY; CDR2 reads SVGAGI. Trimming removed 5 bases from V and 3 bases from J; junction bases left unmatched: 6. CDR3 amino acids: CASSTAGGKETQYF. In DNA, the CDR3 is TGTGCCAGCAGTACCGCAGGGGGAAAAGAGACCCAGTACTTC.

The chain is built from TRBV29-1 and TRBJ1-5; the match to TRBD1 covers 8 bases. This CDR3 spans 13 amino acids. The germline V gene has CDR1 SQVTM and CDR2 ANQGSEA. The trim removed 5 bases at V and 2 bases at J, leaving 2 bases unmatched. The CDR3 region has the DNA TGCAGCGTTCTGGGACAGGGCAATCAGCCCCAGCATTTT. Translation gives CSVLGQGNQPQHF.

A few counts support this clonotype. The chain has TRBV5-1 and TRBJ1-1; D remains ambiguous. The germline CDR1 and CDR2 sequences are SGHRS and YFSETQ. The CDR3 runs 14 residues. V dropped 1 base and J dropped 1 base, with 8 bases sitting between them. CDR3 nucleotide sequence: TGCGCCAGCAGCTTGAGAAATAAGAACACTGAAGCTTTCTTT. The encoded protein is CASSLRNKNTEAFF. Drawing the rest from reference TRBV5-1 and TRBJ1-1, the complete variable domain is KAGVTQTPRYLIKTRGQQVTLSCSPISGHRSVSWYQQTPGQGLQFLFEYFSETQRNKGNFPGRFSGRQFSNSRSEMNVSTLELGDSALYLCASSLRNKNTEAFFGQGTRLTVV.

The chain has TRBV2 and TRBJ1-5; D might be TRBD1 (6 bases). The CDR3 contains 15 residues. V lost 5 bases, J lost 0 bases, and 11 bases lay in between. Germline CDR1 is SNHLY and CDR2 is FYNNEI. The CDR3 nucleotides are TGTGCCAGCAGTTCCCGGACAGATAGCAATCAGCCCCAGCATTTT. Translating it yields CASSSRTDSNQPQHF.

CDR3 coding DNA: TGCAGCGTTTCTAGGGGGCTTTACACCTTC. Translating it yields CSVSRGLYTF. The chain joins TRBV29-1 to TRBJ1-2, with 7 bases identical to TRBD1. CDR1 SQVTM and CDR2 ANQGSEA come from the germline V gene. V lost 5 bases to trimming and J lost 11 bases; unmatched junction nucleotides: 5. CDR3 length equals 10 residues.

This clonotype was seen repeatedly, ten times or more. The junction differs from germline at one of its ends, possibly a read error. The J gene is TRBJ2-2, the V gene TRBV5-1, with D perhaps matching TRBD1 or TRBD2 (7 bases each). CDR1 and CDR2 from the germline V gene are SGHRS and YFSETQ. The CDR3 extends over 16 amino acids. The CDR3 protein is CASSLSGTANTGELFF. The CDR3 nucleotides read TGTGCTAGCAGCTTAAGCGGGACAGCGAACACCGGGGAGCTGTTTTTT. Using reference TRBV5-1 and TRBJ2-2 for the parts outside the CDR3, the full variable domain is KAGVTQTPRYLIKTRGQQVTLSCSPISGHRSVSWYQQTPGQGLQFLFEYFSETQRNKGNFPGRFSGRQFSNSRSEMNVSTLELGDSALYLCASSLSGTANTGELFFGEGSRLTVL.

The chain is built from TRBV7-6 and TRBJ1-2; D may be TRBD1 (5 bases). With 4 bases removed from V and 3 bases from J, the gap between germline ends came to 9 bases. This CDR3 has 13 residues. Germline V gene lookup returns CDR1 SGHVS and CDR2 FNYEAQ. The CDR3 protein is CASSWGTDYGYTF. The CDR3 DNA sequence: TGTGCCAGCAGCTGGGGGACTGACTATGGCTACACCTTC.

This clonotype was seen at least ten times. The J gene is TRBJ2-7, the V gene TRBV25-1, with TRBD2 as a possible D gene (5 bases). V gave up 2 bases and J gave up 5 bases, with 16 bases separating them. Germline V lookup: CDR1 MGHDK, CDR2 SYGVNS. CDR3 length: 15 amino acids. The CDR3 sequence: CASSEIDGKGHEQYF. In DNA form, the CDR3 reads TGTGCCAGCAGTGAAATAGACGGGAAAGGGCACGAGCAGTACTTC.

This clonotype was observed a handful of times. The chain carries TRBV5-1 and TRBJ1-4; 8 positions agree with TRBD1. J was trimmed by 4 bases and V by 3 bases; bases with no gene match: 5. Germline values: CDR1 SGHRS, CDR2 YFSETQ. The CDR3 length is 15 residues. CDR3 DNA: TGCGCCAGCAGCTCGACGACAGGGGTTAATGAAAAACTGTTTTTT. Its translation is CASSSTTGVNEKLFF.

The V gene is TRBV3-1, the J gene TRBJ2-5; 7 bases align to TRBD1. CDR1 is LGHDT, CDR2 YNNKEL, per germline (reference sequence). This CDR3 is 14 amino acids long. Losses at the gene ends were 4 bases for V and 2 bases for J; bases not matched to a gene: 4. The CDR3 DNA reads TGTGCCAGCAGCCTATTGGGACAGCAAGAGACCCAGTACTTC. It encodes CASSLLGQQETQYF.

The chain is built from TRBV25-1 and TRBJ2-5; D may be TRBD1 or TRBD2 (5 bases each). Germline loops: CDR1 MGHDK, CDR2 SYGVNS. V dropped 6 bases and J dropped 4 bases, with 15 bases sitting between them. This CDR3 region has 14 residues. This CDR3 is CASSRVGAGETQYF. CDR3 nucleotides: TGTGCCAGCAGCCGAGTTGGGGCGGGAGAGACCCAGTACTTC. Looking up the rest from reference TRBV25-1 and TRBJ2-5 gives the full variable domain: EADIYQTPRYLVIGTGKKITLECSQTMGHDKMYWYQQDPGMELHLIHYSYGVNSTEKGDLSSESTVSRIRTEHFPLTLESARPSHTSQYLCASSRVGAGETQYFGPGTRLLVL.

This clonotype was observed a few times. The chain combines TRBV15 with TRBJ2-2; D ambiguous. Looked up from germline, CDR1 is LNHNV and CDR2 is YYDKDF (reference sequence). The length of the CDR3 is 14 residues. Trimming removed 0 bases from V and 6 bases from J, with 8 bases in between. As DNA, the CDR3 is TGTGCCACCAGCAGAGAGGGAATCGCCGGGGAGCTGTTTTTT. Translating gives CATSREGIAGELFF.

This clonotype was counted many times. The V gene is TRBV10-2, the J gene TRBJ1-2; the D is unclear. The V end lost 6 bases, the J end lost 4 bases, and 12 bases lay between the germline ends. The CDR3 length is 13 residues. Germline V gene sequence: CDR1 WSHSY, CDR2 SAAADI. This chain's CDR3 is CASSFTESYGYTF. The CDR3 nucleotides are TGCGCCAGCAGCTTTACCGAGTCCTATGGCTACACCTTC.

For this clonotype: A much larger clone lies a single base off, so this may be a read error. The chain carries TRBV14 and TRBJ2-7, with D possibly TRBD2 on 6 matching bases. The closer fit of TRBJ2-1 to the DNA end suggests the J call may be wrong. The V gene's germline CDR1 is SGHDN and CDR2 FVKESK. The CDR3 consists of 13 residues. Here the CDR3 DNA reads TGTGCCAGCAGCTTAGGGTTGGGGGGTAAGCAGTTCTTC. The encoded protein is CASSLGLGGKQFF.

Concerning this clonotype itself: A much bigger clone sits one base away, suggesting this may be a read error. The CDR3 does not end in the conserved phenylalanine or tryptophan, so this is likely a read error. This chain joins TRBV15 and TRBJ2-7, with 8 nucleotides matching TRBD2. Per germline, CDR1 LNHNV and CDR2 YYDKDF (reference sequence). Trimming removed 5 bases from V and 1 base from J; junction bases left unmatched: 7. The length of the CDR3 is 15 residues. CDR3 coding DNA: TGTGCCACCAGCCCGAGCGGGGGCCATTCCTACGAGCAGTACCTC. The encoded protein is CATSPSGGHSYEQYL.

This clonotype has just a few counts. V usage is TRBV7-2 and J usage is TRBJ1-1; TRBD1 agrees at 8 bases. Germline V gives CDR1 SGHTA, CDR2 FQGNSA. The junction had 11 bases not matched to a gene; V was cut back by 5 bases and J by 0 bases. This CDR3 is 17 amino acids long. CDR3 sequence: CASSILDRVEVNTEAFF. The CDR3, as DNA: TGTGCCAGCAGCATACTGGACAGGGTTGAGGTGAACACTGAAGCTTTCTTT.

This clonotype was recorded at least ten times. The chain couples TRBV7-9 to TRBJ2-5; D call uncertain. From germline, CDR1 is SEHNR and CDR2 FQNEAQ (reference sequence). CDR3 length: 13 amino acids. The ends were cut back, 5 bases at V and 3 bases at J, with 10 bases in the middle. CDR3 protein: CASSRGREETQYF. The CDR3 DNA sequence: TGTGCCAGCAGCCGAGGCCGAGAAGAGACCCAGTACTTC.